This T cell receptor beta chain was sequenced in a study of T-cell memory formation after mild COVID-19. Study overall: In these data, TCR clusters were largely donor specific.

TCRdb fed the 5' RACE reads into MiXCR, producing one record per CDR3 protein. In the table there are hundreds of thousands of distinct CDR3 sequences, about 20% of which are singletons. Comment on this clonotype: What it recognizes is unknown.

The V end lost 5 bases, the J end lost 6 bases, and 9 bases lay between the germline ends. This CDR3 has 12 residues. CDR1 and CDR2 from the germline V gene are SEHNR and FQNEAQ (reference sequence). Overall study findings and caveats: Memory sampled before infection contained some responding clones, suggesting cross-reactive memory joined. CD4+ contracting clones were found mainly in CM and EM, and CD8+ ones in EMRA. Later expanders leaned CD4+, whereas clones that contracted between day 15 and 85 were balanced CD4/CD8.

The sequence was obtained from an adult woman who had mild COVID-19 (a few samples of this study predate the infection). Cell type and time point are not known. The genes are TRBV7-9 and TRBJ2-3, with D uncertain. Sequences were obtained from PBMCs or a T cell subset sorted from them (not recorded which). DNA for the CDR3: TGTGCCAGCAGCCCCCCCCCCGATACGCAGTATTTT. This translates into CASSPPPDTQYF.